The 22 T cell receptor beta chains below were found in one sample sequenced in a study of T-cell reconstitution after alpha-beta-depleted transplantation in children. Preparing the TCRbeta library involved the use of unique molecular identifiers. In TCRdb, the PCR reads were re-called with MiXCR into one record per CDR3 protein. This table has around 530,000 distinct CDR3 sequences, approximately 32% appearing once. This specimen consisted of PBMCs from the stem cell graft donor, obtained from the stem cell graft. These receptors all come from a human donor who donated a stem cell graft to a child with aplastic anemia.

The chain carries TRBV9 and TRBJ2-7, with TRBD1 identical over 7 bases. The CDR3 is made up of 16 amino acids. The V gene's germline CDR1 is SGDLS and CDR2 YYNGEE. The J segment lost 6 bases and the V segment lost 3 bases, leaving 15 bases of the junction unmatched. CDR3 in amino acids: CASSEGNRGSRGEQYF. For the CDR3, the DNA is TGTGCCAGCAGCGAGGGCAACAGGGGAAGTCGTGGCGAGCAGTACTTC.

This chain uses TRBV6-1 with TRBJ2-7, with 7 bases lining up with TRBD1. The junction had 3 bases not matched to a gene; V was cut back by 3 bases and J by 1 base. The CDR3 sequence is 14 residues long. Germline CDR1 MNHNS, CDR2 SASEGT. CDR3 sequence reads: CASSDLGQSYEQYV. In DNA, the CDR3 is TGTGCCAGCAGTGACTTGGGACAGTCCTACGAGCAGTACGTC.

V gene TRBV6-6 combines with J gene TRBJ2-7, with D unclear. The germline V gene encodes CDR1 MNHNY and CDR2 SVGAGI (reference sequence). V shed 0 bases and J shed 2 bases, with 5 bases lying between them. The length of the CDR3 is 13 residues. The CDR3 sequence is CASSYSPPYEQYF. As DNA, the CDR3 is TGTGCCAGCAGTTACTCCCCTCCCTACGAGCAGTACTTC.

V gene TRBV9 combines with J gene TRBJ2-3; D might be TRBD2 (5 bases). This CDR3 comprises 14 residues. Trimming left V 4 bases short and J 2 bases short, with 11 bases between. CDR1 and CDR2 (germline): SGDLS, YYNGEE. The CDR3 is CASSLGLFTDTQYF. The DNA for the CDR3 is TGTGCCAGCAGCCTAGGACTTTTCACAGATACGCAGTATTTT.

This clonotype was found a few times. V and J are TRBV6-2 or TRBV6-3 and TRBJ2-1; D is uncertain. Germline V gene sequence: CDR1 MNHEY, CDR2 SVGEGT. This CDR3 is built from 14 residues. Trimming stripped 5 bases from V and 7 bases from J, with 15 bases between. The CDR3 protein is CASSPFGPLNEQFF. The CDR3 DNA is TGTGCCAGCAGTCCCTTCGGACCGTTGAATGAGCAGTTCTTC.

This clonotype was observed a few times. The genes are TRBV7-2 and TRBJ2-7, with 9 bases fitting TRBD1. This CDR3 has 15 amino acids. Per germline, CDR1 SGHTA and CDR2 FQGNSA. The junction had 9 bases not matched to a gene; V was cut back by 5 bases and J by 4 bases. CDR3 in amino acids: CASSIGQGLPYEQYF. As DNA, the CDR3 is TGTGCCAGCAGCATCGGACAGGGGCTTCCTTACGAGCAGTACTTC.

This chain connects TRBV20-1 to TRBJ1-4; D is unresolved. This CDR3 is built from 12 residues. V was clipped by 3 bases and J by 3 bases, with 5 bases between them. Germline CDR1 is DFQATT and CDR2 is SNEGSKA (reference sequence). The CDR3 DNA sequence: TGCAGTGCTAGGAGATCTAATGAAAAACTGTTTTTT. As protein: CSARRSNEKLFF.

V is TRBV7-9 and J is TRBJ2-2; 14 nucleotides line up with TRBD2. Germline V lookup: CDR1 SEHNR, CDR2 FQNEAQ (reference sequence). CDR3 length: 16 residues. Unmatched junction bases numbered 7, after V lost 7 bases and J lost 6 bases. The CDR3 reads CASTPPGLAGAGELFF. In nucleotides, the CDR3 is TGTGCCAGCACGCCTCCGGGACTAGCGGGAGCCGGGGAGCTGTTTTTT.

The chain couples TRBV30 to TRBJ1-4; weak D call: TRBD1 (6 bases). Trimming removed 3 bases at V and 4 bases at J, with 15 bases between. CDR3 length: 15 amino acids. CDR1 is GTSNPN and CDR2 is SVGIG in the germline V gene (reference sequence). The CDR3 bases are TGTGCCTGGAGCAGTAGGGGGGGCGATAATGAAAAACTGTTTTTT. Translated: CAWSSRGGDNEKLFF.

The genes are TRBV18 and TRBJ2-2; possibly TRBD2 for D (6 bases). Trimming left V 1 base short and J 1 base short, with 10 bases between. In germline, CDR1 is KGHSH, CDR2 LQKENI. This CDR3 spans 16 amino acids. This CDR3 is CASSPLGSGNTGELFF. As DNA, the CDR3 is TGTGCCAGCTCACCACTCGGGAGCGGGAACACCGGGGAGCTGTTTTTT.

This chain uses TRBV6-5 with TRBJ2-7; D gene uncertain. Germline CDR1 MNHEY, CDR2 SVGAGI. This CDR3 spans 13 amino acids. Deletions cut 0 bases from V and 0 bases from J, with 3 bases between. The CDR3 nucleotides read TGTGCCAGCAGTTACTCGGCCTCCTACGAGCAGTACTTC. The encoded protein is CASSYSASYEQYF.

The chain uses TRBV12-3 or TRBV12-4 and TRBJ2-1, with a possible D match to TRBD2 (6 bases). The CDR3 runs 14 residues. Between the trimmed V and J ends, which lost 6 bases and 6 bases, there was a span of 15 bases. The CDR3 loop is CASSTGGRANEQFF. In DNA, the CDR3 is TGTGCCAGCAGCACCGGGGGTAGGGCCAATGAGCAGTTCTTC.

V and J are TRBV20-1 and TRBJ2-1; 12 nucleotides agree with TRBD2. J gave up 7 bases and V 5 bases, and 12 bases lay outside the gene matches. This CDR3 spans 16 amino acids. The germline V gene encodes CDR1 DFQATT and CDR2 SNEGSKA (reference sequence). The DNA for the CDR3 is TGCAGTGCTTATGACAGGGGGACTAGCGGGCTGAATGAGCAGTTCTTC. Its protein product is CSAYDRGTSGLNEQFF.

This clonotype was observed once. The chain couples TRBV6-2 or TRBV6-3 to TRBJ2-7, with D unclear. From germline, CDR1 is MNHEY and CDR2 SVGEGT. V was shortened by 8 bases and J by 3 bases, with 17 bases between the two germline ends. The CDR3 is 14 amino acids. The CDR3 here is CASLSMVNNYEQYV. The DNA for the CDR3 is TGTGCCAGCCTATCTATGGTCAACAACTACGAGCAGTACGTC.

This clonotype is a singleton in its sample. The chain links TRBV5-1 to TRBJ2-5; D is uncertain. CDR1 is SGHRS and CDR2 is YFSETQ in the germline V gene. There are 14 residues in the CDR3. Trimming stripped 2 bases from V and 5 bases from J, with 13 bases between. The CDR3 nucleotides are TGCGCCAGCAGCTTCAGGCAGGTTGGGGAGACCCAGTACTTC. Translated, it gives CASSFRQVGETQYF.

This clonotype was counted at least ten times. CDR3 DNA: TGTGCCAGCAGCCCCGAGGGAGTCAACACTGAAGCTTTCTTT. It translates to CASSPEGVNTEAFF. V is TRBV7-2 and J is TRBJ1-1; D call uncertain. The CDR3 has 14 residues. Trimming removed 5 bases from V and 2 bases from J, with 12 bases in between. Germline V gene data show CDR1 as SGHTA and CDR2 as FQGNSA.

CDR3 sequence (DNA): TGTGCCAGCAGTTTTTTCTCGGGGCAGGGTGGAGGCTACACCTTC. Its protein is CASSFFSGQGGGYTF. The J gene is TRBJ1-2, the V gene TRBV28; D is perhaps TRBD1 (5 bases). The germline V and J ends were trimmed by 3 bases and 8 bases, with 19 bases remaining between them. The CDR3 loop spans 15 amino acids. From germline, CDR1 is MDHEN and CDR2 SYDVKM.

The CDR3, as DNA: TGTGCCAGCAACCACCGACAGGGATCCTTCTACAATGAGCAGTTCTTC. Amino acid sequence: CASNHRQGSFYNEQFF. The chain has TRBV6-1 and TRBJ2-1; TRBD1 matches 7 bases. The length of the CDR3 is 16 residues. Per the germline V gene, CDR1 is MNHNS and CDR2 is SASEGT. With V trimmed by 7 bases and J by 3 bases, 12 bases remained unmatched.

This rearrangement joins TRBV30 to TRBJ1-1; TRBD1 is a possible D gene (5 bases). CDR3 length equals 14 residues. Trimming stripped 7 bases from V and 0 bases from J, with 15 bases between. Germline assignment: CDR1 GTSNPN and CDR2 SVGIG (reference sequence). CDR3 nucleotide sequence: TGTGCCTTGGACATTTACAACATGAACACTGAAGCTTTCTTT. Translated: CALDIYNMNTEAFF.

The rearrangement uses TRBV6-5 and TRBJ1-3; D might be TRBD1 (6 bases). CDR1 is MNHEY and CDR2 is SVGAGI in the germline V gene. V was trimmed by 0 bases and J by 2 bases, leaving 11 bases between them. The CDR3 has 16 residues. The CDR3 bases are TGTGCCAGCAGTTACTCGCCGTGGGGGCCTGGAAACACCATATATTTT. Translation: CASSYSPWGPGNTIYF.

This chain joins TRBV19 and TRBJ1-5; D is unresolved. Trimming left V 4 bases short and J 2 bases short, with 15 bases between. The CDR3 runs 16 residues. CDR1 and CDR2 from the germline V gene are LNHDA and SQIVND (reference sequence). CDR3 nucleotide sequence: TGTGCCAGTAGTACCAACCTGGGATCACGCAATCAGCCCCAGCATTTT. Its translation is CASSTNLGSRNQPQHF. Looking up the rest from reference TRBV19 and TRBJ1-5 gives the full variable domain: DGGITQSPKYLFRKEGQNVTLSCEQNLNHDAMYWYRQDPGQGLRLIYYSQIVNDFQKGDIAEGYSVSREKKESFPLTVTSAQKNPTAFYLCASSTNLGSRNQPQHFGDGTRLSIL.

This clonotype occurred a few times. This rearrangement joins TRBV15 to TRBJ2-1; perhaps TRBD2 as D (6 bases). Germline-derived CDR1 and CDR2 are LNHNV and YYDKDF (reference sequence). Trimming removed 1 base from V and 0 bases from J, with 13 bases in between. The length of the CDR3 is 17 residues. The CDR3 bases are TGTGCCACCAGCAGAGGGGGACTCTCCCGCTCCTACAATGAGCAGTTCTTC. It is translated as CATSRGGLSRSYNEQFF.